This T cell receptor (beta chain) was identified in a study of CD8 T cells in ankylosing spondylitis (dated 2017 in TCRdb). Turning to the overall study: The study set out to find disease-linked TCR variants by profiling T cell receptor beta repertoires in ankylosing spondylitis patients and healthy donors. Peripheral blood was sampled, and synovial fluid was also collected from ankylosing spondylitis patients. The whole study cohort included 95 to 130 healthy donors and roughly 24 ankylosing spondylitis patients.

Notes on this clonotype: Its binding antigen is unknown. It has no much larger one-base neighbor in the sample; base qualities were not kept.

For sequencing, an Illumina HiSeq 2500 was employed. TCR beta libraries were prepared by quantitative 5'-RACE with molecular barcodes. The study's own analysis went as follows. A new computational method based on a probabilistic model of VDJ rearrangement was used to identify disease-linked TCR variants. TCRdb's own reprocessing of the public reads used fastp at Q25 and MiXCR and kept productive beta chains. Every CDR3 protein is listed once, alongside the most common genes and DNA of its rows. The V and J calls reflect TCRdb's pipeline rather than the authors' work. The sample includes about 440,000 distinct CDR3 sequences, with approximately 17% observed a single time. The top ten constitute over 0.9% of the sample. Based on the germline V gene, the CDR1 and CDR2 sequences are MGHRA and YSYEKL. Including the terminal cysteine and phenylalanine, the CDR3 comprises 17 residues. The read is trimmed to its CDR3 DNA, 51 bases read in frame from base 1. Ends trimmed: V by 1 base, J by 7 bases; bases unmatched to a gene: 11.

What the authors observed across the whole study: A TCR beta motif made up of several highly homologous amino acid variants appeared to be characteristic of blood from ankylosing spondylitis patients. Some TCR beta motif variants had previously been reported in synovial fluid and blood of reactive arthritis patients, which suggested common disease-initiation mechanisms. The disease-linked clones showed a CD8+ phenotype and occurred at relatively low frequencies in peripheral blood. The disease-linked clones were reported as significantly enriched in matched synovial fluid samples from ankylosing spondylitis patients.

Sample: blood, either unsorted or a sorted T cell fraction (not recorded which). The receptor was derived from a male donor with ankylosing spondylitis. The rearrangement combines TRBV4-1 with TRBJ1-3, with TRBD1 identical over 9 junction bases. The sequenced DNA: TGCGCCAGCAGCCAAGTAACCGGGACAGGGTCGTCGAACACCATATATTTT. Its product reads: CASSQVTGTGSSNTIYF.